This TCR beta chain is drawn from a study of control samples from healthy donors and cancer patients. The CDR3 spans 15 residues. Germline values: CDR1 SGHAT, CDR2 FQNNGV. Trimming shortened V by 3 bases and J by 5 bases, and 17 bases separated the two germline ends. Data came from immunoSEQ multiplex PCR; TCRdb stores just in-frame clones and leaves some out. The top ten hold 10% to 15% of the sample, which has 150,000 or so clones, 85% to 95% seen once. The chain combines TRBV11-2 with TRBJ2-7, with D possibly TRBD2 on 5 matching bases. The TCR comes from a man aged 40-49 years in good health. Sequences were obtained from blood. In DNA form, the CDR3 reads TGTGCCAGCAGCTTCTCGGGCCCCTGGGGAGACGAGCAGTACTTC. It yields the protein CASSFSGPWGDEQYF.